Each of the 19 T cell receptor beta chains below was sequenced from the same sample in a study of follicular helper T cells after annual influenza vaccination. Using immunoSEQ multiplex PCR, the repertoire was profiled, and TCRdb retains in-frame clones only, with some absent. In the table there are some 9,300 clones, about 82% of which are singletons. The sample's time point: 2015-2016 season, 7 days after influenza vaccination. The specimen comprised CXCR5+ CD38- circulating T follicular helper cells from blood, sampled 7 days after influenza vaccination. Subset meaning: circulating Tfh, non-naive CD4+CXCR5+PD-1+ (ICOS+CD38+ or ICOS-CD38-). The receptors originated from an adult who received the influenza vaccine.

The gene calls are TRBV7-2 and TRBJ2-7, with D possibly matching TRBD2 (6 bases). The CDR3 is made up of 14 amino acids. Between the trimmed V and J ends, which lost 2 bases and 7 bases, there was a span of 15 bases. Germline CDR1 is SGHTA and CDR2 is FQGNSA. This CDR3 is CASSLLLALGEQYF. CDR3 in DNA: TGTGCCAGCAGCTTACTCCTAGCGCTAGGGGAGCAGTACTTC.

This chain joins TRBV29-1 and TRBJ2-1; 7 positions agree with TRBD1. Germline-derived CDR1 and CDR2 are SQVTM and ANQGSEA. The length of the CDR3 is 14 residues. The V and J ends lost 6 bases and 6 bases, in that order; junction bases with no gene match: 11. The CDR3 sequence: CSVDRDTTSNEQFF. For the CDR3, the DNA is TGCAGCGTCGACAGGGACACGACCTCCAATGAGCAGTTCTTC.

The rearrangement links TRBV29-1 to TRBJ2-1; 7 bases agree with TRBD1. This CDR3 region has 14 residues. Germline V gene sequence: CDR1 SQVTM, CDR2 ANQGSEA. J lost 2 bases, V lost 4 bases, and 5 bases had no gene match. The CDR3 reads CSVVGQEAYNEQFF. The CDR3 DNA sequence: TGCAGCGTTGTCGGACAGGAAGCCTACAATGAGCAGTTCTTC.

The J gene is TRBJ1-1, the V gene TRBV7-2; D is unclear. The germline V and J ends were trimmed by 4 bases and 0 bases, with 15 bases remaining between them. CDR3 length: 16 amino acids. From germline, CDR1 is SGHTA and CDR2 FQGNSA. This CDR3 reads CASSSPHGDMNTEAFF. The DNA of the CDR3 is TGTGCCAGCAGCTCCCCGCATGGAGACATGAACACTGAAGCTTTCTTT. Full variable domain (rest looked up from reference TRBV7-2 and TRBJ1-1): GAGVSQSPSNKVTEKGKDVELRCDPISGHTALYWYRQSLGQGLEFLIYFQGNSAPDKSGLPSDRFSAERTGGSVSTLTIQRTQQEDSAVYLCASSSPHGDMNTEAFFGQGTRLTVV.

This clone has only one observation. The chain couples TRBV6-1 to TRBJ1-3; D is possibly TRBD1 (6 bases). The CDR3 is made up of 15 amino acids. V was pared by 3 bases and J by 1 base, with 10 bases between. Germline CDR1 MNHNS, CDR2 SASEGT. The CDR3 sequence is CASSEGHTSGNTIYF. The DNA for the CDR3 is TGTGCCAGCAGTGAGGGACACACTTCTGGAAACACCATATATTTT.

V and J are TRBV19 and TRBJ1-2; no reliable D call. V lost 4 bases, J lost 5 bases, and 2 bases lay in between. CDR1 and CDR2 (germline): LNHDA, SQIVND (reference sequence). The CDR3 sequence is 10 residues long. The CDR3 here is CASSNYGYTF. The CDR3 region has the DNA TGTGCCAGTAGTAATTATGGCTACACCTTC.

The chain links TRBV19 to TRBJ2-1, with 9 bases fitting TRBD1. This CDR3 is built from 13 residues. Per the germline V gene, CDR1 is LNHDA and CDR2 is SQIVND (reference sequence). V dropped 7 bases and J dropped 15; count of bases not matched to a gene: 13. The CDR3 loop reads CASTQWGQGGRFF. CDR3 bases: TGTGCCAGTACCCAATGGGGACAGGGTGGGCGGTTCTTC.

The J gene is TRBJ2-6, the V gene TRBV6-1; TRBD1 matches at 8 bases. Germline values: CDR1 MNHNS, CDR2 SASEGT. This CDR3 comprises 15 residues. J lost 2 bases, V lost 5 bases, and 2 bases had no gene match. The DNA of the CDR3 is TGTGCCAGCAGTAAACAGGGGGCTGGGGCCAACGTCCTGACTTTC. This translates into CASSKQGAGANVLTF.

This chain links TRBV2 with TRBJ1-2; TRBD1 matches 9 bases. The ends lost 6 bases at V and 8 bases at J; junction bases unmatched: 16. The CDR3 is 16 amino acids. Germline V gives CDR1 SNHLY, CDR2 FYNNEI. CDR3 DNA: TGTGCCAGCAGCGACTCGGGACAGGGTTTTCAGGGCGGCTACACCTTC. Protein sequence: CASSDSGQGFQGGYTF.

This clone was observed a single time. This rearrangement joins TRBV6-1 to TRBJ1-4, with 7 bases aligning to TRBD1. Germline CDR1 and CDR2: MNHNS and SASEGT. CDR3 length equals 13 residues. V gave up 9 bases and J gave up 8 bases; unmatched junction bases: 9. In DNA, the CDR3 is TGTGCCAGTCTGCGACAGGGAGCGGAAAAACTGTTTTTT. It encodes CASLRQGAEKLFF.

This CDR3 is CASSRGPDTEAFF. In DNA, the CDR3 is TGTGCCAGTAGCAGGGGACCTGACACTGAAGCTTTCTTT. V and J are TRBV19 and TRBJ1-1; tentative D call: TRBD1 (6 bases). CDR1 is LNHDA, CDR2 SQIVND, per germline (reference sequence). The V gene lost 6 bases and the J gene lost 3 bases, with 11 bases spanning the gap. This CDR3 contains 13 residues.

As to this clone: Other DNA sequences within the sample encode an identical CDR3. This chain connects TRBV6-5 to TRBJ2-6; D is uncertain. V lost 5 bases and J 0 bases, leaving 5 bases between the germline ends. Germline-derived CDR1 and CDR2 are MNHEY and SVGAGI. The CDR3 runs to 14 residues. The CDR3 here is CASSRNSGANVLTF. Here the CDR3 DNA reads TGTGCCAGCAGTCGAAACTCTGGGGCCAACGTCCTGACTTTC.

The chain employs TRBV6-5 and TRBJ2-5; D is ambiguous. This CDR3 comprises 11 residues. Trimming shortened V by 7 bases and J by 4 bases, and 7 bases separated the two germline ends. The germline CDR1 and CDR2 sequences are MNHEY and SVGAGI. The CDR3 sequence is CASKERETQYF. CDR3 bases: TGTGCCAGCAAGGAACGAGAGACCCAGTACTTC.

The V call is TRBV6-6, the J call TRBJ1-1; TRBD1 aligns across 8 bases. CDR1 is MNHNY and CDR2 is SVGAGI in the germline V gene (reference sequence). The trim removed 7 bases at V and 6 bases at J, leaving 13 bases unmatched. This CDR3 comprises 15 residues. CDR3 amino acids: CASILGQGEKAEAFF. CDR3 DNA sequence: TGTGCCAGCATCTTAGGACAGGGAGAAAAGGCTGAAGCTTTCTTT.

This chain connects TRBV18 to TRBJ1-6; 7 bases align to TRBD1. CDR3 length: 15 amino acids. The V segment lost 5 bases and the J segment 8 bases; nucleotides outside the gene matches: 9. Per the germline V gene, CDR1 is KGHSH and CDR2 is LQKENI. The CDR3: CASSSQGTYYSPLHF. CDR3 DNA: TGTGCCAGCTCATCACAGGGGACTTATTATTCACCCCTCCACTTT.

The rearrangement links TRBV4-1 to TRBJ1-3; D is uncertain. The CDR3 sequence is 15 residues long. V lost 0 bases and J 6 bases, leaving 12 bases between the germline ends. Germline CDR1 and CDR2: MGHRA and YSYEKL. The CDR3: CASSQDWAGINTIYF. For the CDR3, the DNA is TGCGCCAGCAGCCAAGATTGGGCAGGAATAAACACCATATATTTT.

In its sample, this clone was seen once. The V and J genes are TRBV5-1 and TRBJ2-6; D is unresolved. The germline CDR1 and CDR2 sequences are SGHRS and YFSETQ. Trimming removed 4 bases at V and 0 bases at J, with 11 bases between. The CDR3 runs to 16 residues. DNA for the CDR3: TGCGCCAGCAGCGCGCAAGGGTTCTCTGGGGCCAACGTCCTGACTTTC. Translation: CASSAQGFSGANVLTF.

This clone has only a few counts. This sequence joins TRBV30 and TRBJ2-1; the match to TRBD2 covers 8 bases. The J segment lost 0 bases and the V segment lost 3 bases, leaving 7 bases of the junction unmatched. Looked up from germline, CDR1 is GTSNPN and CDR2 is SVGIG (reference sequence). This CDR3 contains 16 residues. CDR3 in amino acids: CAWSNLAGSSYNEQFF. As DNA, the CDR3 is TGTGCCTGGAGCAATCTAGCGGGTAGCTCCTACAATGAGCAGTTCTTC.

V and J are TRBV30 and TRBJ1-5, with D tentatively TRBD1 (6 bases). Trimming cost V 0 bases and J 6 bases, with 18 bases left between them. The CDR3 runs to 16 residues. Germline V gene sequence: CDR1 GTSNPN, CDR2 SVGIG (reference sequence). The CDR3 reads CAWSVRGAGAGQPQHF. CDR3 coding DNA: TGTGCCTGGAGTGTACGTGGGGCAGGGGCTGGTCAGCCCCAGCATTTT.